This is a list of T cell receptor beta chains from one sample in a study of T cell responses to AZD1222 COVID-19 vaccine. Some clones are missing from TCRdb's copy, which holds only in-frame ones; the method was immunoSEQ multiplex PCR. Altogether about 78,000 clones are present, roughly 88% being singletons, with the ten largest covering roughly 5%. The sample was peripheral blood, taken on day 0 of MenACWY control vaccination. Source of these receptors: an adult in good health. CDR3s include the opening cysteine and the closing phenylalanine or tryptophan.

CDR3: CASSLERGGQPQHF
J: TRBJ1-5
V: TRBV5-8

CDR3: CASSQGATLEKLFF
J: TRBJ1-4
V: TRBV3-1/TRBV3-2

CDR3: CASSFSVTENYGYTF
J: TRBJ1-2
V: TRBV11-2

CDR3: CASSLGQELYEQYF
J: TRBJ2-7
V: TRBV5-1

CDR3: CASSQAYEQYF
J: TRBJ2-7
V: TRBV19

CDR3: CATSGDFSSGNTIYF
J: TRBJ1-3
V: TRBV15

CDR3: CASSPGWGAGYTF
J: TRBJ1-2
V: TRBV6-5

CDR3: CATSMKSFMNTEAFF
J: TRBJ1-1
V: TRBV15

CDR3: CASSSGDRDGYTF
J: TRBJ1-2
V: TRBV19

CDR3: CAWSVRVLEQYF
J: TRBJ2-7
V: TRBV30

CDR3: CASSWPGTAAYEQYF
J: TRBJ2-7
V: TRBV13

CDR3: CASSPHRDRADWYGYTF
J: TRBJ1-2
V: TRBV6-6

CDR3: CASSWRTGGSGEKLFF
J: TRBJ1-4
V: TRBV5-1

CDR3: CASSFRTTPEKLFF
J: TRBJ1-4
V: TRBV28

CDR3: CASSSSGTGFTGELFF
J: TRBJ2-2
V: TRBV7-7

CDR3: CASSKGSSGGGTQYF
J: TRBJ2-3
V: TRBV28

CDR3: CSVASGGGHNEQFF
J: TRBJ2-1
V: TRBV29-1

CDR3: CASSQAGTGGEQYF
J: TRBJ2-7
V: TRBV3-1/TRBV3-2

CDR3: CASSSPWDREGTEAFF
J: TRBJ1-1
V: TRBV7-9

CDR3: CASSRGSVNTEAFF
J: TRBJ1-1
V: TRBV19

CDR3: CASSAAGTSGGDTQYF
J: TRBJ2-3
V: TRBV5-1

CDR3: CASSLGVYGYTF
J: TRBJ1-2
V: TRBV6-2/TRBV6-3

CDR3: CSVLDRGGYGYTF
J: TRBJ1-2
V: TRBV29-1

CDR3: CASSPPKQGGAPKGYTF
J: TRBJ1-2
V: TRBV18

CDR3: CASSVSIAGGQETQYF
J: TRBJ2-5
V: TRBV6-1

CDR3: CASTRPGQGFNEQFF
J: TRBJ2-1
V: TRBV7-2

CDR3: CASTLQNEKLFF
J: TRBJ1-4
V: TRBV2

CDR3: CASSFTSGQPYEQYF
J: TRBJ2-7
V: TRBV7-2

CDR3: CASSLYGRNEQYF
J: TRBJ2-7
V: TRBV12-3/TRBV12-4

CDR3: CAIGTGTGETGELFF
J: TRBJ2-2
V: TRBV10-3

CDR3: CASSLDSGGPTDTQYF
J: TRBJ2-3
V: TRBV5-1

CDR3: CASSSTGSVEAFF
J: TRBJ1-1
V: TRBV12-3/TRBV12-4

CDR3: CASSFLGGNEQFF
J: TRBJ2-1
V: TRBV5-1

CDR3: CASSVGRGQGNYGYTF
J: TRBJ1-2
V: TRBV9

CDR3: CASTLSVGGNTEAFF
J: TRBJ1-1
V: TRBV6-5

CDR3: CASSFGGTTTNEKLFF
J: TRBJ1-4
V: TRBV5-5

CDR3: CASTSTYMNTEAFF
J: TRBJ1-1
V: TRBV28

CDR3: CASNLGIGGTTGELFF
J: TRBJ2-2
V: TRBV11-2

CDR3: CASSGTRQDTQYF
J: TRBJ2-3
V: TRBV2

CDR3: CASSLVDAGTTEAFF
J: TRBJ1-1
V: TRBV7-2

CDR3: CASSDRVNYGYTF
J: TRBJ1-2
V: TRBV6-2/TRBV6-3

CDR3: CASSPDSTYSPLHF
J: TRBJ1-6
V: TRBV19

CDR3: CASSIGLQFSNQPQHF
J: TRBJ1-5
V: TRBV19